Listed below are T cell receptor beta chains from one sample, sequenced in a study of vaccination and CD4 T cells after COVID-19. Each CDR3 protein gets one entry after TCRdb re-called the PCR reads with MiXCR. The top ten hold about 5% of the sample, which has about 17,000 distinct CDR3 sequences, 48% seen once. No antigen has been identified for these receptors. The material sequenced was CD4+ T cells from blood, cultured in vitro, taken before SARS-CoV-2 vaccination. These receptor sequences come from a human donor who had recovered from COVID-19. CDR3s include the opening cysteine and the closing phenylalanine or tryptophan. D genes are given only for firm matches. Not every row has a clone size; where given, it reads once, few, many or a size class.

>TRBJ1-2|TRBV2|few|TRBD1
CASTEHRQGNNYGYTF
TGTGCCAGCACTGAGCACCGACAGGGGAATAACTATGGCTACACCTTC
>TRBJ2-5|TRBV12-3/TRBV12-4|-|TRBD2
CASSLAGIGGIAQYF
TGTGCCAGCTCCCTAGCGGGAATCGGGGGGATTGCCCAGTACTTC
>TRBJ1-1|TRBV6-1|-|-
CASFDRGLTEAFF
TGTGCCAGCTTTGACCGGGGACTCACTGAAGCTTTCTTT
>TRBJ2-7|TRBV11-2|-|TRBD1
CASSLPPGTGPYEQYF
TGTGCCAGCAGCTTACCCCCCGGGACAGGGCCCTACGAGCAGTACTTC
>TRBJ2-1|TRBV10-3|few|-
CAMTRDPAYNEQFF
TGTGCCATGACCCGGGACCCCGCCTACAATGAGCAGTTCTTC
>TRBJ1-1|TRBV7-8|few|-
CASSLGRIGGEAFF
TGTGCCAGCAGCTTAGGACGGATTGGGGGTGAAGCTTTCTTT
>TRBJ1-1|TRBV7-3|few|-
CASSLGKGTEAFF
TGTGCCAGCAGCTTAGGTAAAGGCACTGAAGCTTTCTTT
>TRBJ2-5|TRBV11-1|-|-
CASSFRVKGHQETQYF
TGTGCCAGCAGCTTCCGGGTGAAGGGTCACCAAGAGACCCAGTACTTC
>TRBJ2-5|TRBV19|-|-
CASSIALQETQYF
TGTGCCAGTAGTATAGCCTTACAAGAGACCCAGTACTTC
>TRBJ2-4|TRBV7-9|-|-
CASSSLAELAKNIQYF
TGTGCCAGCAGCTCTCTGGCTGAACTAGCCAAAAACATTCAGTACTTC
>TRBJ2-7|TRBV20-1|-|-
CSARAQGLTYEQYF
TGCAGTGCTAGGGCCCAGGGTCTTACCTACGAGCAGTACTTC
>TRBJ2-7|TRBV7-2|-|-
CASSPRPGQPYEQYF
TGTGCCAGCAGCCCCCGCCCTGGACAGCCTTACGAGCAGTACTTC
>TRBJ2-5|TRBV7-2|few|-
CASRGDTETQYF
TGTGCCAGCAGAGGGGATACGGAGACCCAGTACTTC
>TRBJ1-2|TRBV20-1|few|-
CSASRVGYGYTF
TGCAGTGCTAGCCGTGTGGGGTATGGCTACACCTTC
>TRBJ2-5|TRBV20-1|-|TRBD2
CSALGGLETQYF
TGCAGTGCCTTGGGGGGGTTGGAGACCCAGTACTTC
>TRBJ2-1|TRBV6-1|once|-
CASSVNYEQFF
TGTGCCAGCAGTGTGAACTATGAGCAGTTCTTC
>TRBJ1-2|TRBV11-3|few|-
CASSLAQGTYGYTF
TGTGCCAGCAGCTTAGCTCAGGGAACCTATGGCTACACCTTC
>TRBJ2-5|TRBV20-1|few|TRBD2
CSAGGLYSGGSQETQYF
TGCAGTGCTGGGGGCCTTTATAGCGGGGGAAGCCAAGAGACCCAGTACTTC
>TRBJ2-7|TRBV20-1|medium-sized|-
CSARDSEQYF
TGCAGTGCTAGAGATTCCGAGCAGTACTTC
>TRBJ1-6|TRBV7-9|once|TRBD1
CASSQDRGNSPLHF
TGTGCCAGCAGCCAGGACAGGGGTAATTCACCCCTCCACTTT
>TRBJ2-7|TRBV7-2|-|-
CASSLAPGVEFFPGEQYF
TGTGCCAGCAGCTTAGCCCCAGGGGTAGAATTCTTTCCGGGTGAGCAGTACTTC
>TRBJ1-3|TRBV20-1|-|-
CSAARGGSGNTIYF
TGCAGTGCGGCTAGGGGAGGTTCTGGAAACACCATATATTTT
>TRBJ1-1|TRBV7-6|-|TRBD1
CASSPGQGSEAFF
TGTGCCAGCAGCCCGGGACAGGGATCTGAAGCTTTCTTT
>TRBJ2-7|TRBV29-1|-|-
CSVGFNYEQYF
TGCAGCGTTGGTTTTAACTACGAGCAGTACTTC
>TRBJ1-5|TRBV6-2/TRBV6-3|-|-
CASRALRNQPQHF
TGTGCCAGCAGGGCCTTGCGGAATCAGCCCCAGCATTTT
>TRBJ1-4|TRBV6-5|few|-
CASSSVRSNEKLFF
TGTGCCAGCAGTTCCGTCAGGAGTAATGAAAAACTGTTTTTT
>TRBJ2-2|TRBV4-3|-|TRBD2
CASSQGLAGAGELFF
TGCGCCAGCAGCCAAGGGCTAGCGGGAGCCGGGGAGCTGTTTTTT
>TRBJ1-1|TRBV5-1|-|-
CASHPSGGLAAFF
TGCGCCAGCCACCCCAGCGGTGGTCTAGCAGCTTTCTTT
>TRBJ1-6|TRBV28|-|-
CASSLGGPNIGALHF
TGTGCCAGCAGTTTAGGGGGACCCAATATCGGTGCCCTCCACTTT
>TRBJ1-1|TRBV11-2|-|-
CASSPVQGNTEAFF
TGTGCCAGCAGCCCGGTACAGGGGAACACTGAAGCTTTCTTT
>TRBJ2-2|TRBV24-1|few|-
CATSDLSRSTGELFF
TGTGCCACCAGTGATTTGTCCCGGAGCACCGGGGAGCTGTTTTTT
>TRBJ2-7|TRBV27|few|TRBD2
CASSPGTSGSRYEQYF
TGTGCCAGCTCTCCCGGGACTAGCGGGAGTCGTTACGAGCAGTACTTC
>TRBJ2-1|TRBV20-1|-|TRBD2
CSARDRDFGLAVNEQFF
TGCAGTGCTAGAGATCGGGACTTTGGACTAGCGGTGAATGAGCAGTTCTTC
>TRBJ2-7|TRBV4-1|-|TRBD1
CASSHNKGGTGGNYEQYF
TGCGCCAGCAGCCACAACAAAGGCGGGACAGGGGGCAACTACGAGCAGTACTTC
>TRBJ2-7|TRBV29-1|-|TRBD2
CSVEEGGGSYEQYF
TGCAGCGTTGAGGAGGGCGGGGGATCCTACGAGCAGTACTTC
>TRBJ1-1|TRBV30|-|-
CAWSTRGENTEAFF
TGTGCCTGGAGTACCCGGGGGGAGAACACTGAAGCTTTCTTT
>TRBJ1-6|TRBV6-1|few|TRBD1
CASSKDRVDGAVRSPLHF
TGTGCCAGCAGTAAAGACAGGGTTGACGGAGCAGTGCGTTCACCCCTCCACTTT
>TRBJ2-7|TRBV20-1|few|TRBD1
CSARKDRPGQGVYEQYF
TGCAGTGCTAGAAAAGACCGCCCGGGACAGGGTGTCTACGAGCAGTACTTC
>TRBJ2-2|TRBV7-2|-|TRBD2
CASSYAGRLAGNTGELFF
TGTGCCAGCAGCTACGCGGGCAGACTAGCGGGGAACACCGGGGAGCTGTTTTTT
>TRBJ1-1|TRBV19|-|-
CASSIGGSTEAFF
TGTGCCAGTAGTATCGGGGGGAGCACTGAAGCTTTCTTT